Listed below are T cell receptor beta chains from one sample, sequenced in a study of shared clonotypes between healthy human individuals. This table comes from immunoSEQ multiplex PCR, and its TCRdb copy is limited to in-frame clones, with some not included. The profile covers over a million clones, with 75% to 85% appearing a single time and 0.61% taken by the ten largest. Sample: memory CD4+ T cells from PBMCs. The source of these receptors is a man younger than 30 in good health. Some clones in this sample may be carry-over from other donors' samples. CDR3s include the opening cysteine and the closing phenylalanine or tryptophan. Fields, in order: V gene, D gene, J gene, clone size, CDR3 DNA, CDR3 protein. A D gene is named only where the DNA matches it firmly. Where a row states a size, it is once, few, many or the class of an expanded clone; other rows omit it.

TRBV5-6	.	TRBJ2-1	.	TGTGCCAGCTCGGGGGCCTGGGGCGATGAGCAGTTCTTC	CASSGAWGDEQFF
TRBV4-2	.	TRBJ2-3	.	TGTGCCAGCAGCCCTAGGGAGACAGATACGCAGTATTTT	CASSPRETDTQYF
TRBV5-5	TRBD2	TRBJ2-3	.	TGTGCCAGCAGCTATAGCGGGAGCACAGATACGCAGTATTTT	CASSYSGSTDTQYF
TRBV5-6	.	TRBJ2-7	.	TGTGCCAGCAGCCTAGGGACTTCACCCTCCTACGAGCAGTACTTC	CASSLGTSPSYEQYF
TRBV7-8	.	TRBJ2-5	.	TGTGCCAGCAGCTTAGGCGCCACGGAGACCCAGTACTTC	CASSLGATETQYF
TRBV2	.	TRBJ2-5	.	TGTGCCAGCAGCTCTCGGGCGAGTGAGCAGTACTTC	CASSSRASEQYF
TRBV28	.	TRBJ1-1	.	TGTGCCAGCAGTTTACAGGTCAGGGAAGCTTTCTTT	CASSLQVREAFF
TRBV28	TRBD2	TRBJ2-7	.	TGTGCCAGCAGTCCGCGGACTAGCGGGAGAAGGGGTCTCTCCTACGAGCAGTACTTC	CASSPRTSGRRGLSYEQYF
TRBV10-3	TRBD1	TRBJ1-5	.	TGTGCCATCAGTGGAGGACAGGGGGTTGATAGCAATCAGCCCCAGCATTTT	CAISGGQGVDSNQPQHF
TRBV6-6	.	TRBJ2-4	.	TGTGCCAGCAGCGCGGGGACAGCTCCAAACATTCAGTACTTC	CASSAGTAPNIQYF
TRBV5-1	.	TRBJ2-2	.	TGCGCCAGCAGCTTGGCCACAGGAAATACGGCCGGGGAGCTGTTTTTT	CASSLATGNTAGELFF
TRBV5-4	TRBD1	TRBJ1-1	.	TGTGCCAGCAGCAAAGGGACAGCCTACACTGAAGCTTTCTTT	CASSKGTAYTEAFF
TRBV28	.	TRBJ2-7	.	TGTGCCAGCAGTCTAGTAGGCTACGAGCAGTACTTC	CASSLVGYEQYF
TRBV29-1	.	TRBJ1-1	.	TGCAGCCTGGGGGAGGGCACTGAAGCTTTCTTT	CSLGEGTEAFF
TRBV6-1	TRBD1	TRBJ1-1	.	TGTGCCAGCAGCCCAACGACAGGGCCCGAAGCTTTCTTT	CASSPTTGPEAFF
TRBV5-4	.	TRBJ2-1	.	TGTGCCAGCAGCTTAGTCGCTGAGCAGTTCTTC	CASSLVAEQFF
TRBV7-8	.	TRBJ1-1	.	TGTGCCAGCAGCTTAGATTTGGAATTCGCTGAAGCTTTCTTT	CASSLDLEFAEAFF
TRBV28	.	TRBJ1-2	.	TGTGCCAGCAGTTTACCACTAACGATGGCAGGGGTCTTTGGCTACACCTTC	CASSLPLTMAGVFGYTF
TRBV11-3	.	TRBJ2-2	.	TGTGCCAGCAGCTCCCCCGCGAACACCGGGGAGCTGTTTTTT	CASSSPANTGELFF
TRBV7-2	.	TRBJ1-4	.	TGTGCCAGCAGCTTAGCCCCCCGGACAGATCGCAATGAAAAACTGTTTTTT	CASSLAPRTDRNEKLFF
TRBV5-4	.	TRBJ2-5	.	TGTGCCAGCAGCTTCGAGGGGACGAACGGGGGGACCCAGTACTTC	CASSFEGTNGGTQYF
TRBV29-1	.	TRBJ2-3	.	TGCAGCGTTGAAGATCCGAGGGGAAACACAGATACGCAGTATTTT	CSVEDPRGNTDTQYF
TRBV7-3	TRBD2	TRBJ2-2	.	TGTGCCAGCAGCTTATACGGGGGGAGGAACACCGGGGAGCTGTTTTTT	CASSLYGGRNTGELFF
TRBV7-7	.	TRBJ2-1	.	TGTGCCAGCAGCTCGGACAGTTCCTACAATGAGCAGTTCTTC	CASSSDSSYNEQFF
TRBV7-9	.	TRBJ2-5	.	TGTGCCAGCAGCCCAGCGAGTTCTACACAAGAGACCCAGTACTTC	CASSPASSTQETQYF
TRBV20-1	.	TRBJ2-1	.	TGCAGTGCCCTAGGCGACAATGAGCAGTTCTTC	CSALGDNEQFF
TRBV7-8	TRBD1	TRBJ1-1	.	TGTGCCAGCAGCACCCGGACAGGGGGCCTGAACACTGAAGCTTTCTTT	CASSTRTGGLNTEAFF
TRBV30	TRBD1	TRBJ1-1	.	TGTGCCTGGAGTGTATTGCGGACAGGGGCCCAGAAGATTTTCTTT	CAWSVLRTGAQKIFF
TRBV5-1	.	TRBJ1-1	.	TGCGCCAGCAGCTTGGTTGGAGGGGCCCGTGAAGCTTTCTTT	CASSLVGGAREAFF
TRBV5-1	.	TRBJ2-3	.	TGCGCCAGCAGGATGCAAGATACGCAGTATTTT	CASRMQDTQYF
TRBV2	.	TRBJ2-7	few	TGTGCCAGCGCCAACTACGAGCAGTACTTC	CASANYEQYF
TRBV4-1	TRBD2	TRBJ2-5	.	TGCGCCAGCAGCCGGGAGGGACTAGCGGCGCACGGGTCCCAGTACTTC	CASSREGLAAHGSQYF
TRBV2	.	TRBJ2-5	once	TGTGCCAGCAGTGAAAGGGCACTATGGGAGACCCAGTACTTC	CASSERALWETQYF
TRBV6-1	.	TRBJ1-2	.	TGTGCCAGCAAAGAGTACTATGGCTACACCTTC	CASKEYYGYTF
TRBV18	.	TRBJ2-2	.	TGTGCCAGCTCACCATTGAGCATGAACACCGGGGAGCTGTTTTTT	CASSPLSMNTGELFF
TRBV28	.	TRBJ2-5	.	TGTGCCGGCAGCCTTACCACTCCGGGGACCCAGTACTTC	CAGSLTTPGTQYF
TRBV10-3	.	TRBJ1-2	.	TGTGCCATCAGTGAAGGTGGCCAGGACTATGGCTACACCTTC	CAISEGGQDYGYTF
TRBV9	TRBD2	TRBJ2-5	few	TGTGCCAGCAGCACTCTAGCGGGAGGGGAGACCCAGTACTTC	CASSTLAGGETQYF
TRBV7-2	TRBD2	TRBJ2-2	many	TGTGCCAGCAGCTTTACCGGGACTAGCGGGGGGAGGACCGGGGAGCTGTTTTTT	CASSFTGTSGGRTGELFF
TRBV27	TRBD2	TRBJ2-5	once	TGTGCCAGCAGTTCGGGGGGTTCGGAGACCCAGTACTTC	CASSSGGSETQYF
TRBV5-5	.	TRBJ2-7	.	TGTGCCAGCAGCTTGGAGGTAGATCAGTACGAGCAGTACTTC	CASSLEVDQYEQYF
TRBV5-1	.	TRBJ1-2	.	TGCGCCAGCAGCCCGGGGGACGGAGGTTACTATGGCTACACCTTC	CASSPGDGGYYGYTF
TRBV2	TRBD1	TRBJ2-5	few	TGTGCCAGTACACCTAAAACCGGGACAGGGGGGACCCAGTACTTC	CASTPKTGTGGTQYF
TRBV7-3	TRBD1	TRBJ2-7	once	TGTGCCAGCAGCTTAACCGGGACAGTTCCCTACGAGCAGTACTTC	CASSLTGTVPYEQYF
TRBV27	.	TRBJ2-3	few	TGTGCCAGCAGTTTACGTGGGTCAGATACGCAGTATTTT	CASSLRGSDTQYF
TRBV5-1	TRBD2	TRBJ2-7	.	TGCGCCAGCAGCAGTAGCGGGAGGGGGTCCTACGAGCAGTACTTC	CASSSSGRGSYEQYF
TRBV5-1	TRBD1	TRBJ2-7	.	TGCGCCAGCAGCTTGGGCTGGGGACAGGCAATTTTCTACGAGCAGTACTTC	CASSLGWGQAIFYEQYF
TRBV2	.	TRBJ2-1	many	TGTGCCAGCAGGGCAGGACAGCAAGTACGCTACAATGAGCAGTTCTTC	CASRAGQQVRYNEQFF
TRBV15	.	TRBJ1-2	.	TGTGCCACCAGCAGAGTAAACAGGGTCTATGGCTACACCTTC	CATSRVNRVYGYTF
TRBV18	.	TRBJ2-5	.	TGTGCCAGCTCAAAGATCGACCGAGAGACCCAGTACTTC	CASSKIDRETQYF
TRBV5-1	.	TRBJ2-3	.	TGCGCCAGCAGCCGTATGATCACAGATACGCAGTATTTT	CASSRMITDTQYF
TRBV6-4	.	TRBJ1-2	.	TGTGCCAGCAGTGACCACGGAACCTACACCTTC	CASSDHGTYTF
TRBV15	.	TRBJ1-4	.	TGTGCCACCAGCAGAGAGAGCAGGGTAGATGAAAAACTGTTTTTT	CATSRESRVDEKLFF